This TCR beta chain stems from a study of T cell changes during pregnancy in multiple sclerosis. Some clones are missing from TCRdb's copy, which holds only in-frame ones; the method was immunoSEQ multiplex PCR. The repertoire consists of about 44,000 clones, with about 96% occurring once and the leading ten covering roughly 0.9%. The sample was peripheral blood, taken in the second trimester of pregnancy. This receptor was identified in a female donor with multiple sclerosis, enrolled in a pregnancy study.

In DNA, the CDR3 is TGTGCCAGCAGCCCTTCCTTTAACAGGGACACGCAGTATTTT. Translation: CASSPSFNRDTQYF. The chain recombines TRBV7-6 with TRBJ2-3, with a tentative D call TRBD1 (6 bases). V was shortened by 5 bases and J by 9 bases, with 18 bases between the two germline ends. The CDR3 sequence is 14 residues long. Germline V gene data show CDR1 as SGHVS and CDR2 as FNYEAQ.